These 4 T cell receptor beta chains were sequenced from one sample in a study of blood T cell repertoires in COVID-19. The table came from immunoSEQ multiplex PCR; TCRdb's copy has only in-frame clones and leaves some out. The sample shows 130,000 to 150,000 clones, 84% of them seen only once. Sequencing was carried out using PBMCs or T cells enriched from blood (not recorded which). These TCRs come from a woman in her 50s who had been exposed to COVID-19.

The V and J genes are TRBV12-3 or TRBV12-4 and TRBJ2-1, with no clear D. The CDR3 is 12 residues long. Trimming pared 8 bases from V and 2 bases from J, leaving 7 bases between. The CDR3 here is CASGAAYNEQFF. In DNA, the CDR3 is TGTGCCAGCGGAGCTGCCTACAATGAGCAGTTCTTC.

This clone showed up just once. V is TRBV19 and J is TRBJ2-3; D is unresolved. Germline CDR1 LNHDA, CDR2 SQIVND (reference sequence). The CDR3 covers 15 residues. Trimming stripped 3 bases from V and 2 bases from J, with 12 bases between. The CDR3: CASSILRAATDTQYF. The CDR3 DNA follows: TGTGCCAGTAGTATCCTGCGTGCCGCCACAGATACGCAGTATTTT. Variable domain in full (rest from reference TRBV19 and TRBJ2-3): DGGITQSPKYLFRKEGQNVTLSCEQNLNHDAMYWYRQDPGQGLRLIYYSQIVNDFQKGDIAEGYSVSREKKESFPLTVTSAQKNPTAFYLCASSILRAATDTQYFGPGTRLTVL.

The chain is built from TRBV24-1 and TRBJ2-5; 13 nucleotides match TRBD2. The CDR3 loop spans 16 amino acids. The V gene end was trimmed by 4 bases and the J gene end by 5 bases; junction bases not matched to a gene: 6. CDR1 is KGHDR and CDR2 is SFDVKD in the germline V gene. CDR3 region: CATSDGLAGVKETQYF. The CDR3 region has the DNA TGTGCCACCAGTGACGGACTAGCGGGAGTTAAGGAGACCCAGTACTTC.

The chain uses TRBV7-8 and TRBJ1-3; the D gene is possibly TRBD1 (6 bases). V was cut by 4 bases and J by 6 bases, with 22 bases left in between. CDR3 length: 17 amino acids. Germline CDR1 is SGHVS and CDR2 is FQNEAQ. CDR3: CASSSTSYRARENTIYF. The CDR3 nucleotides read TGTGCCAGCAGCTCAACGTCCTACAGGGCACGAGAAAACACCATATATTTT.